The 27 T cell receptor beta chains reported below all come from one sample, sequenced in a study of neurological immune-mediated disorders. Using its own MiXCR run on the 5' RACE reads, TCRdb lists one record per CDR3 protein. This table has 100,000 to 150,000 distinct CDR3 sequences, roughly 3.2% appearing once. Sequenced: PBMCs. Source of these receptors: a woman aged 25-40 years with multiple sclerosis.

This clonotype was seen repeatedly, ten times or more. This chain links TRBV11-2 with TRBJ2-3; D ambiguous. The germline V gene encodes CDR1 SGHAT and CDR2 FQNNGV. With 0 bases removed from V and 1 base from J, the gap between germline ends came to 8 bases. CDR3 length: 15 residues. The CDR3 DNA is TGTGCCAGCAGCTTAGAGACCGGCCGCACAGATACGCAGTATTTT. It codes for CASSLETGRTDTQYF.

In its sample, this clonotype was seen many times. DNA for the CDR3: TGCGCCAGCAGCTCATACTCGAGGGGAGAGGAGTCACCCCTCCACTTT. It is translated as CASSSYSRGEESPLHF. The chain combines TRBV5-1 with TRBJ1-6; tentative D call: TRBD1 (5 bases). The CDR3 spans 16 residues. Trimming took 3 bases from V and 10 from J, leaving 20 bases between them. CDR1 is SGHRS and CDR2 is YFSETQ in the germline V gene.

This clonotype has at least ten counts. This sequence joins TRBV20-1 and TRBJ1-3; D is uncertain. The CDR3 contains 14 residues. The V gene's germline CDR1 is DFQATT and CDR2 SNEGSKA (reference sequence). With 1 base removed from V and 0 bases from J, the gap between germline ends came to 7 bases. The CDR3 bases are TGCAGTGCTAGAGGACCGGTCTCTGGAAACACCATATATTTT. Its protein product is CSARGPVSGNTIYF.

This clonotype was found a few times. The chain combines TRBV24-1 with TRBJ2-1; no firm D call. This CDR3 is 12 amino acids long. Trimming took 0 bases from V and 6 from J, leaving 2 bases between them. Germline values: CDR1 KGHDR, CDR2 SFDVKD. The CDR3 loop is CATSDLGNEQFF. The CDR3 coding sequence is TGTGCCACCAGTGATTTGGGCAATGAGCAGTTCTTC.

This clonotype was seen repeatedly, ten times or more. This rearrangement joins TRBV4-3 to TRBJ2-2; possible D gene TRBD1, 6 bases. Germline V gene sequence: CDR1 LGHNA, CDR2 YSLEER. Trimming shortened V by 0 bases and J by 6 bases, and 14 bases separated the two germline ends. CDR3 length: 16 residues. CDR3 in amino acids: CASSQETYRVPGELFF. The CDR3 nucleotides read TGCGCCAGCAGCCAAGAGACTTACAGGGTCCCCGGGGAGCTGTTTTTT.

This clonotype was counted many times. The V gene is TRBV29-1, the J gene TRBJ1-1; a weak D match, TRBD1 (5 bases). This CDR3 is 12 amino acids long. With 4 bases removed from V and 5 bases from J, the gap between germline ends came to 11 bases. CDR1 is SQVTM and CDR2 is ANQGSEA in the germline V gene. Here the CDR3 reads CSVGGRGTEAFF. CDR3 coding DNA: TGCAGCGTTGGAGGGAGGGGAACTGAAGCTTTCTTT.

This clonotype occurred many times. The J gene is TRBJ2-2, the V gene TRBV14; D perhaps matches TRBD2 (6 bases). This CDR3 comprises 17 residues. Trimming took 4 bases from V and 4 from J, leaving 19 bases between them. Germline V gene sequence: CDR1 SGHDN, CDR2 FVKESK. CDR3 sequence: CASSPSGGELFTGELFF. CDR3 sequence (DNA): TGTGCCAGCAGCCCTTCTGGCGGGGAGTTATTCACCGGGGAGCTGTTTTTT.

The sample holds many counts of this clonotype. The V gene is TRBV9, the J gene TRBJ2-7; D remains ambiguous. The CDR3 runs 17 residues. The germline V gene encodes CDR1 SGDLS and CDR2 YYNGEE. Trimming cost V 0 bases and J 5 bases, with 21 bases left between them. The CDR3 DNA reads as TGTGCCAGCAGCGTAGGGTGGGTCGACCTCTTTGATAACGAGCAGTACTTC. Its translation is CASSVGWVDLFDNEQYF.

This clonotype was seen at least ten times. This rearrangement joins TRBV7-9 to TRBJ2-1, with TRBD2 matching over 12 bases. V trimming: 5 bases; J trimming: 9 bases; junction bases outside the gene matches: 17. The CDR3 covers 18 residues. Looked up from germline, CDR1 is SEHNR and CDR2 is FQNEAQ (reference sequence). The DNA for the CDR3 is TGTGCCAGCAGCCCTGACGCGGGACTAGCGGGCCTACTAACTGAGCAGTTCTTC. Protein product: CASSPDAGLAGLLTEQFF.

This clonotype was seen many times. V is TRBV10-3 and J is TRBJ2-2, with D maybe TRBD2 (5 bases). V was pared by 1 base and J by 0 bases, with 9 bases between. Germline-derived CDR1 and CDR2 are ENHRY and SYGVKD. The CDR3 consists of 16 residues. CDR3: CAISEYGLANTGELFF. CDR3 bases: TGTGCCATCAGTGAGTATGGACTGGCGAACACCGGGGAGCTGTTTTTT.

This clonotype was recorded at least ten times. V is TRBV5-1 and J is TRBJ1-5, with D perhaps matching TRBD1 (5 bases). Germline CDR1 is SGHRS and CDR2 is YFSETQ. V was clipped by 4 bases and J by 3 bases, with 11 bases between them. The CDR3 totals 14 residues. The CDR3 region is CASSQGEYNQPQHF. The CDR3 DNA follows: TGCGCCAGCAGCCAAGGGGAGTACAATCAGCCCCAGCATTTT.

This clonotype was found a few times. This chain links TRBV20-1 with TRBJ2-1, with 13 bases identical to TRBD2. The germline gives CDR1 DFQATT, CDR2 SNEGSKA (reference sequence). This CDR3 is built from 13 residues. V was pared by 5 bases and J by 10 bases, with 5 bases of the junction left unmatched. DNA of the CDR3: TGCAGTGCTGTGACTAGCGGGGGGAGGGAGCAGTTCTTC. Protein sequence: CSAVTSGGREQFF.

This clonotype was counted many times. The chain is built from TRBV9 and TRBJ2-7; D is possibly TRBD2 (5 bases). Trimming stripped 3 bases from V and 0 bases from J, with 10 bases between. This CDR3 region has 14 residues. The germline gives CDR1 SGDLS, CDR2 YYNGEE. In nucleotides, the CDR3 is TGTGCCAGCAGCGATACCGGGGTCTCCTACGAGCAGTACTTC. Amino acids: CASSDTGVSYEQYF. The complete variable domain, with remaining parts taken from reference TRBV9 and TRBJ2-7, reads DSGVTQTPKHLITATGQRVTLRCSPRSGDLSVYWYQQSLDQGLQFLIQYYNGEERAKGNILERFSAQQFPDLHSELNLSSLELGDSALYFCASSDTGVSYEQYFGPGTRLTVT.

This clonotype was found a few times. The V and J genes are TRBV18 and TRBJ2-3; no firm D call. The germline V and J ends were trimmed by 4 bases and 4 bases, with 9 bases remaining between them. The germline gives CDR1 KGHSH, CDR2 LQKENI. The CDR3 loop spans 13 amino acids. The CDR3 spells CASSLSAADTQYF. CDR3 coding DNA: TGTGCCAGCTCACTCTCCGCGGCAGATACGCAGTATTTT. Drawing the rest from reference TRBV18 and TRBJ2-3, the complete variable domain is NAGVMQNPRHLVRRRGQEARLRCSPMKGHSHVYWYRQLPEEGLKFMVYLQKENIIDESGMPKERFSAEFPKEGPSILRIQQVVRGDSAAYFCASSLSAADTQYFGPGTRLTVL.

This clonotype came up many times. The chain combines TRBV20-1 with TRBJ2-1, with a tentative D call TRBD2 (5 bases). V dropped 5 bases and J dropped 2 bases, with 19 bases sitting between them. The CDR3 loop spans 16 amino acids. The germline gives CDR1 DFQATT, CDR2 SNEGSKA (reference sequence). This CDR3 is CSAESYRDWTYNEQFF. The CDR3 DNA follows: TGCAGTGCTGAAAGTTACCGGGATTGGACCTACAATGAGCAGTTCTTC.

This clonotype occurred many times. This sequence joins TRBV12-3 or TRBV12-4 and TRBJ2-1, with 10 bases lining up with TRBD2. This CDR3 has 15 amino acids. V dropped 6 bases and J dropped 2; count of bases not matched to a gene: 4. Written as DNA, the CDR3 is TGTGCCAGCAGACCCCTAGCGGGGGCCTACAATGAGCAGTTCTTC. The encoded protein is CASRPLAGAYNEQFF.

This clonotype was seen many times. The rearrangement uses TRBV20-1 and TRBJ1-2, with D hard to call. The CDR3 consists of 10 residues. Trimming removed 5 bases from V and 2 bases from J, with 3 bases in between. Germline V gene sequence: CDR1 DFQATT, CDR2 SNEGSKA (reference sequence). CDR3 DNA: TGCAGTGCTCCCAACTATGGCTACACCTTC. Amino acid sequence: CSAPNYGYTF.

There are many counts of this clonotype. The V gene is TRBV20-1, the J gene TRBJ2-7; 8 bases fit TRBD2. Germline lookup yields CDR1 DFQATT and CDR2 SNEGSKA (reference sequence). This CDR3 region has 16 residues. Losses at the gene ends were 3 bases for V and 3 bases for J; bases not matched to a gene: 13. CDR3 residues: CSARAWRAGADYEQYF. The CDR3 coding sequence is TGCAGTGCTAGGGCCTGGCGAGCGGGAGCTGACTACGAGCAGTACTTC.

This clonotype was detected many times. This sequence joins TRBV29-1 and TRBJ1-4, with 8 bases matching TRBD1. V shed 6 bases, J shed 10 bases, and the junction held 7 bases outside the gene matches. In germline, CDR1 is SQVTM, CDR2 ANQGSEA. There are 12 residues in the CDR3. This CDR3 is CSVTQGAGKLFF. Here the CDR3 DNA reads TGCAGCGTAACCCAGGGGGCAGGAAAACTGTTTTTT. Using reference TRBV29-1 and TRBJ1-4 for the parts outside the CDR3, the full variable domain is SAVISQKPSRDICQRGTSLTIQCQVDSQVTMMFWYRQQPGQSLTLIATANQGSEATYESGFVIDKFPISRPNLTFSTLTVSNMSPEDSSIYLCSVTQGAGKLFFGSGTQLSVL.

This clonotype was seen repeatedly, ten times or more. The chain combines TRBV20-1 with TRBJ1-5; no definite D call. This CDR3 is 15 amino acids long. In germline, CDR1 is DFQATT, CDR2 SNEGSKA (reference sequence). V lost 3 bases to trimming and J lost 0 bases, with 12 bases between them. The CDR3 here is CSASSAGYSNQPQHF. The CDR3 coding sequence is TGCAGTGCTAGTAGCGCGGGATATAGCAATCAGCCCCAGCATTTT.

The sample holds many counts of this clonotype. This chain's CDR3 is CASRGQDRGYTF. For the CDR3, the DNA is TGTGCCAGCCGCGGACAGGATAGGGGCTACACCTTC. This chain joins TRBV6-5 and TRBJ1-2; TRBD1 matches at 7 bases. With V trimmed by 8 bases and J by 8 bases, 8 bases remained unmatched. The CDR3 is made up of 12 amino acids. Germline CDR1 reads MNHEY; CDR2 reads SVGAGI.

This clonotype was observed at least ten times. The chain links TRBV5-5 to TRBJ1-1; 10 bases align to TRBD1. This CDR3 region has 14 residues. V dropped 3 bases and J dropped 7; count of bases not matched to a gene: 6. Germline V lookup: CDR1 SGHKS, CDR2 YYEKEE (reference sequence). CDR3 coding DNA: TGTGCCAGCAGCTCCGGACAGGGGGGCATTGAAGCTTTCTTT. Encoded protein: CASSSGQGGIEAFF.

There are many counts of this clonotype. The CDR3 DNA sequence: TGCAGCGTTCTCCGGGCAGGGTCAAACTATGGCTACACCTTC. It yields the protein CSVLRAGSNYGYTF. The chain is built from TRBV29-1 and TRBJ1-2, with TRBD1 as a possible D gene (5 bases). Trimming removed 5 bases from V and 2 bases from J, with 15 bases in between. The germline V gene has CDR1 SQVTM and CDR2 ANQGSEA. There are 14 residues in the CDR3.

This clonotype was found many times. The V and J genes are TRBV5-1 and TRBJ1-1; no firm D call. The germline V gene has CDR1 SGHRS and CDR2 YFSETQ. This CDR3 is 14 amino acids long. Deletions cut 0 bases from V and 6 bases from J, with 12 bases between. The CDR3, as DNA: TGCGCCAGCAGCTTGGGACCGACACCTCCTGAAGCTTTCTTT. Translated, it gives CASSLGPTPPEAFF.

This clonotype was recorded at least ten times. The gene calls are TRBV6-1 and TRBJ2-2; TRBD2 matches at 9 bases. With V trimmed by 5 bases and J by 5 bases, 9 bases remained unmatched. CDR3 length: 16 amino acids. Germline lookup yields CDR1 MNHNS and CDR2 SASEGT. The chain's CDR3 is CASSLIAGVGTGELFF. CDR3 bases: TGTGCCAGCAGTTTAATAGCGGGAGTGGGGACCGGGGAGCTGTTTTTT.

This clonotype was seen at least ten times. The CDR3 DNA follows: TGTGCCAGCAGCTTGCAGCGGGCTAATGAGCAGTACTTC. Amino acid sequence: CASSLQRANEQYF. J is TRBJ2-7 and V is TRBV5-5; TRBD2 is a possible D gene (6 bases). Trimming cost V 1 base and J 7 bases, with 12 bases left between them. CDR1 SGHKS and CDR2 YYEKEE come from the germline V gene (reference sequence). The CDR3 loop spans 13 amino acids.

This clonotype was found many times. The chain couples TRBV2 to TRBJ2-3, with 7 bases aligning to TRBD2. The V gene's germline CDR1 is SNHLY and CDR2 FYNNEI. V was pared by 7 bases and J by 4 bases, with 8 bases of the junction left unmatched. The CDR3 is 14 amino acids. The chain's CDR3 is CASTRGSSPDTQYF. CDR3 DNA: TGTGCCAGCACGCGGGGGAGTAGCCCAGATACGCAGTATTTT.